These T cell receptor beta chains were read from a single sample in a study of early T cells in non-severe SARS-CoV-2 infection. TCRdb processed the 5' RACE reads anew with MiXCR; each CDR3 protein has one entry. This repertoire shows tens of thousands of distinct CDR3 sequences, over 7.5% found once; its top ten account for roughly 8.8%. What was sequenced was whole blood. The receptors come from an adult who was a healthcare worker with PCR-confirmed SARS-CoV-2 infection or an uninfected control (not recorded which). Both conserved end residues are part of each CDR3. Each record gives: D gene, J gene, clone size, V gene, CDR3 protein, CDR3 DNA. D genes are given only for firm matches. Part of the rows lack a size; the others show once, few, many or a class for expanded clones.

NA,TRBJ1-1,NA,TRBV5-4,CASSTAWGWNTEAFF,TGTGCCAGCAGCACCGCTTGGGGATGGAACACTGAAGCTTTCTTT
TRBD2,TRBJ2-5,many,TRBV7-4,CASSCPPSGGQETQYF,TGTGCCAGCAGCTGCCCTCCTAGCGGGGGCCAAGAGACCCAGTACTTC
NA,TRBJ1-2,few,TRBV29-1,CSVMADYGYTF,TGCAGCGTTATGGCGGATTATGGCTACACCTTC
NA,TRBJ1-1,NA,TRBV29-1,CSPLSGRTEAFF,TGCAGCCCACTCTCAGGGCGAACTGAAGCTTTCTTT
TRBD2,TRBJ2-1,NA,TRBV18,CASSPLAGGPYEQFF,TGTGCCAGCTCACCACTAGCGGGGGGGCCATATGAGCAGTTCTTC
TRBD1,TRBJ2-1,many,TRBV20-1,CSAREATGRFDEQFF,TGCAGTGCTAGAGAGGCGACAGGGCGCTTCGATGAGCAGTTCTTC
NA,TRBJ1-1,few,TRBV7-9,CASSLPGRGNTEAFF,TGTGCCAGCAGCTTGCCAGGGAGAGGCAACACTGAAGCTTTCTTT
TRBD2,TRBJ2-1,many,TRBV7-9,CASSSTSGGANEQFF,TGTGCCAGCAGCTCTACTAGCGGGGGGGCCAATGAGCAGTTCTTC
NA,TRBJ1-4,many,TRBV5-5,CASSLDFRRGAPEKLFF,TGTGCCAGCAGCTTGGACTTCAGGAGAGGTGCACCTGAAAAACTGTTTTTT
TRBD1,TRBJ2-7,NA,TRBV11-2,CASSTGQDREQYF,TGTGCCAGCAGCACTGGACAGGATCGTGAGCAGTACTTC
TRBD2,TRBJ2-1,NA,TRBV7-6,CASSLITSGFSYNEQFF,TGTGCCAGCAGCTTAATCACTAGCGGGTTCTCCTACAATGAGCAGTTCTTC
TRBD1,TRBJ2-3,NA,TRBV4-1,CASSQDVGQGNTDTQYF,TGCGCCAGCAGCCAAGATGTGGGACAGGGGAACACAGATACGCAGTATTTT
TRBD2,TRBJ2-3,NA,TRBV11-2,CASSQAGGPITDTQYF,TGTGCCAGCAGCCAAGCGGGAGGGCCGATCACAGATACGCAGTATTTT
TRBD1,TRBJ1-2,many,TRBV27,CASSLRGLNYGYTF,TGTGCCAGCAGTTTGAGGGGGCTAAACTATGGCTACACCTTC
NA,TRBJ1-1,many,TRBV20-1,CSATQGNTEAFF,TGCAGTGCTACTCAGGGGAACACTGAAGCTTTCTTT
NA,TRBJ1-5,many,TRBV28,CASSPHNQPQHF,TGTGCCAGCAGCCCCCACAATCAGCCCCAGCATTTT
NA,TRBJ2-6,NA,TRBV5-1,CASSLRDGYSGANVLTF,TGCGCCAGCAGCTTGCGGGACGGATACTCTGGGGCCAACGTCCTGACTTTC
TRBD2,TRBJ2-5,NA,TRBV7-2,CASSLGPSGRMETQYF,TGTGCCAGCAGCTTAGGACCGAGCGGGAGAATGGAGACCCAGTACTTC
NA,TRBJ1-2,many,TRBV21-1,CASSKKGQAITNYGYTF,TGTGCCAGCAGCAAAAAGGGACAGGCAATAACTAACTATGGCTACACCTTC
NA,TRBJ2-1,many,TRBV19,CASSIRGGPYNEQFF,TGTGCCAGTAGTATACGAGGGGGTCCCTACAATGAGCAGTTCTTC
NA,TRBJ1-2,NA,TRBV2,CASSPQGLDGYTF,TGTGCCAGCAGTCCACAGGGCTTGGACGGCTACACCTTC
NA,TRBJ2-5,many,TRBV19,CASRPGSSGSQYF,TGTGCCAGTCGACCAGGGTCCTCTGGGTCCCAGTACTTC
TRBD1,TRBJ1-6,few,TRBV20-1,CSARGTGGNSPLHF,TGCAGTGCTAGAGGGACAGGGGGAAATTCACCCCTCCACTTT
NA,TRBJ1-1,few,TRBV4-3,CASSQEGRNTEAFF,TGCGCCAGCAGCCAAGAAGGGCGGAACACTGAAGCTTTCTTT
NA,TRBJ2-1,many,TRBV12-3/TRBV12-4,CASSFALRGSYNEQFF,TGTGCCAGCAGTTTTGCTCTGAGAGGGTCCTACAATGAGCAGTTCTTC
NA,TRBJ2-6,few,TRBV24-1,CATSAFLGPHSPSGANVLTF,TGTGCCACCAGTGCTTTTTTGGGGCCGCACTCTCCCTCTGGGGCCAACGTCCTGACTTTC
TRBD2,TRBJ2-1,NA,TRBV7-3,CASSLASLAGDSYEQFF,TGTGCCAGCAGCTTAGCCTCCCTAGCGGGAGATAGCTATGAGCAGTTCTTC
TRBD1,TRBJ1-5,NA,TRBV12-3/TRBV12-4,CASSMTGGGQPQHF,TGTGCCAGCAGTATGACAGGGGGAGGTCAGCCCCAGCATTTT
NA,TRBJ1-6,few,TRBV7-9,CASSQGRVPPLHF,TGTGCCAGCAGCCAGGGACGGGTGCCACCCCTCCACTTT
NA,TRBJ1-1,many,TRBV10-1,CASSDNMNTEAFF,TGCGCCAGCAGTGATAATATGAACACTGAAGCTTTCTTT
TRBD2,TRBJ2-7,many,TRBV7-3,CASSLLAGGAYEQYF,TGTGCCAGCAGCTTACTGGCGGGGGGCGCCTACGAGCAGTACTTC
NA,TRBJ2-6,many,TRBV21-1,CASSKVDGDYPGANVLTF,TGTGCCAGCAGCAAAGTTGACGGGGACTACCCTGGGGCCAACGTCCTGACTTTC
NA,TRBJ2-1,NA,TRBV4-3,CASSQDASGRDEQFF,TGCGCCAGCAGCCAAGATGCGTCGGGGCGCGATGAGCAGTTCTTC
NA,TRBJ2-5,medium-sized,TRBV29-1,CSVEEVLGQETQYF,TGCAGCGTTGAAGAAGTCCTAGGGCAAGAGACCCAGTACTTC
TRBD2,TRBJ2-5,few,TRBV29-1,CSVETSGASTQYF,TGCAGCGTTGAAACCAGCGGGGCTTCGACCCAGTACTTC
TRBD1,TRBJ2-3,few,TRBV7-2,CASIQDRGRADTQYF,TGTGCCAGCATCCAGGACAGGGGGCGAGCAGATACGCAGTATTTT
TRBD1,TRBJ1-1,many,TRBV20-1,CSVKRTGDNTEAFF,TGCAGTGTTAAAAGGACAGGGGATAACACTGAAGCTTTCTTT
NA,TRBJ2-7,NA,TRBV20-1,CSARGQLPYEQYF,TGCAGTGCTAGAGGGCAGCTTCCATACGAGCAGTACTTC
NA,TRBJ1-2,few,TRBV28,CASSLRGAGGYTF,TGTGCCAGCAGTTTACGGGGGGCGGGCGGCTACACCTTC
NA,TRBJ2-4,NA,TRBV28,CASRPTAAKNIQYF,TGTGCCAGCAGGCCCACGGCGGCCAAAAACATTCAGTACTTC